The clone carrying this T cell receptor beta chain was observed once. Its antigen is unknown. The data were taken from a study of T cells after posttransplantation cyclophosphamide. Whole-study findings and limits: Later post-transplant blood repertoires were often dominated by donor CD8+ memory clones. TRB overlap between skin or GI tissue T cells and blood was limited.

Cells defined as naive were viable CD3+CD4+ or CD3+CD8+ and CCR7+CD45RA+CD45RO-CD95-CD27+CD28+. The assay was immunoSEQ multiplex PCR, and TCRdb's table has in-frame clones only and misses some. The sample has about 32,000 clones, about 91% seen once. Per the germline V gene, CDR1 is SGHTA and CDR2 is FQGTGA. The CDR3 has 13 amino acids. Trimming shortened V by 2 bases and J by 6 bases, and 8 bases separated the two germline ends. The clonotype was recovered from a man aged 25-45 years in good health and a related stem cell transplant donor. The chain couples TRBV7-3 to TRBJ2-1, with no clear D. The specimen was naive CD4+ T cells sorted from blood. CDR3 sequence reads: CASSLGPRNEQFF. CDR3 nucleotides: TGTGCCAGCAGCTTAGGGCCCCGCAATGAGCAGTTCTTC.